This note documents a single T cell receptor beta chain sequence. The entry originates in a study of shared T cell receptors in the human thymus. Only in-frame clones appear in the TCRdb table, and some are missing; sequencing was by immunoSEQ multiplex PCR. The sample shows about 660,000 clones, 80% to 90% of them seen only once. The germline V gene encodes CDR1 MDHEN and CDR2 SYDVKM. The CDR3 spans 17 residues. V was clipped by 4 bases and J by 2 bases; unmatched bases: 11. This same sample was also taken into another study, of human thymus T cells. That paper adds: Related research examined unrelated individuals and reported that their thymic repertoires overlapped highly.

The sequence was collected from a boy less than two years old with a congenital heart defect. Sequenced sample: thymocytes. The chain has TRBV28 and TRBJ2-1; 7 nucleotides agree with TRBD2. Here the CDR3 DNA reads TGTGCCAGCAGTTCGGTAAGGCTTGGGAGGGCCTACAATGAGCAGTTCTTC. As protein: CASSSVRLGRAYNEQFF. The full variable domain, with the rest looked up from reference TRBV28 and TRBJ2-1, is DVKVTQSSRYLVKRTGEKVFLECVQDMDHENMFWYRQDPGLGLRLIYFSYDVKMKEKGDIPEGYSVSREKKERFSLILESASTNQTSMYLCASSSVRLGRAYNEQFFGPGTRLTVL.